Included here is one T cell receptor beta chain sequence, with context. What it recognizes is unknown. Libraries were prepared by immunoSEQ multiplex PCR; TCRdb keeps only in-frame clonotypes and omits some of them. In the table there are tens of thousands of clones, 80% to 90% of which are singletons. The data were taken from a study of OX40 agonist ivuxolimab in advanced cancers. Overall study findings and caveats: Certain nonresponders additionally had low normalized T-cell clonal expansion. Antigen specificity was not determined for the expanded peripheral T cells. Among T cells, CD8+ cells averaged more expanded clones than CD4+ cells.

The sequenced sample was CD4+ or CD8+ T cells sorted from blood, obtained in a trial of the OX40 agonist ivuxolimab. The origin of this receptor is an adult with an advanced solid tumor such as melanoma, head and neck, liver or kidney cancer.

CDR3 bases: TGTGCCAGCAGCTTGGGGGCAAGCTATGGCTACACCTTC. It codes for CASSLGASYGYTF. V and J are TRBV5-6 and TRBJ1-2; D not certain. The CDR3 is made up of 13 amino acids. The germline V and J ends were trimmed by 0 bases and 4 bases, with 7 bases remaining between them. Germline CDR1 and CDR2: SGHDT and YYEEEE.